The rows below give T cell receptor beta chains drawn from one sample of a study of T cells in localized non-small cell lung cancer. Produced via immunoSEQ multiplex PCR; TCRdb's table is partial and in-frame only. The table includes around 2,000 clones, about a fifth detected once. This specimen consisted of lung tumor tissue, obtained before any cancer treatment. The receptor source for this set is a male donor aged 60 or over with stage II lung adenocarcinoma. Both conserved end residues are part of each CDR3. The D gene is left open where the match is weak. Clone size is given for some rows only: seen once, a few or many times, or a class if the clone is expanded.

CDR3 protein | CDR3 DNA | D gene | J gene | CDR3 length | V gene | clone size
CASSLWGRQQSYEQYF | TGTGCCAGCAGCTTATGGGGTCGGCAGCAAAGCTACGAGCAGTACTTC | NA | TRBJ2-7 | 16 | TRBV11-3 | few
CASRDSPGANVLTF | TGTGCCAGTAGGGACTCTCCTGGGGCCAACGTCCTGACTTTC | NA | TRBJ2-6 | 14 | TRBV19 | NA
CASSLEAGPTEAFF | TGTGCCAGCAGCTTAGAGGCAGGGCCCACTGAAGCTTTCTTT | NA | TRBJ1-1 | 14 | TRBV11-3 | few
CASRDSLSYNEQFF | TGTGCCAGCAGAGATTCCCTATCCTACAATGAGCAGTTCTTC | NA | TRBJ2-1 | 14 | TRBV6-8 | NA
CASSLSGTGRGYTF | TGTGCCAGCAGTTTGTCCGGGACAGGGCGCGGCTACACCTTC | TRBD1 | TRBJ1-2 | 14 | TRBV6-8 | few
CASIPGTGFAEAFF | TGTGCCAGTATCCCGGGGACAGGGTTCGCTGAAGCTTTCTTT | TRBD1 | TRBJ1-1 | 14 | TRBV19 | NA
CASSPRQASTDTQYF | TGTGCCAGCAGCCCGAGACAGGCTAGCACAGATACGCAGTATTTT | NA | TRBJ2-3 | 15 | TRBV11-3 | NA
CASSEVGGGYNEQFF | TGTGCCAGCAGTGAGGTCGGGGGGGGGTACAATGAGCAGTTCTTC | TRBD2 | TRBJ2-1 | 15 | TRBV6-8 | hyperexpanded
CASSDGGAGVDEQYF | TGTGCCAGCAGTGACGGGGGGGCCGGGGTAGACGAGCAGTACTTC | TRBD2 | TRBJ2-7 | 15 | TRBV6-8 | NA
CASSLKVVTDNSPLHF | TGTGCCAGCAGTTTAAAGGTGGTAACTGATAATTCACCCCTCCACTTT | NA | TRBJ1-6 | 16 | TRBV11-3 | few
CASSHTGNTEAFF | TGTGCCAGCAGTCATACAGGGAACACTGAAGCTTTCTTT | NA | TRBJ1-1 | 13 | TRBV7-2 | few
CASSQEVGTGSYNEQFF | TGTGCCAGCAGCCAAGAAGTAGGGACAGGCTCCTACAATGAGCAGTTCTTC | TRBD1 | TRBJ2-1 | 17 | TRBV14 | NA
CASSRDWGHPPGDSPLHF | TGTGCCAGCAGCCGTGACTGGGGACACCCTCCAGGGGATTCACCCCTCCACTTT | NA | TRBJ1-6 | 18 | TRBV11-3 | few
CASPKPREGNTEAFF | TGTGCCAGCCCGAAGCCCAGGGAGGGGAACACTGAAGCTTTCTTT | NA | TRBJ1-1 | 15 | TRBV11-3 | NA
CASSLIAGGLSYEQYF | TGTGCCAGCAGTTTGATAGCGGGGGGGCTCTCCTACGAGCAGTACTTC | TRBD2 | TRBJ2-7 | 16 | TRBV28 | NA
CASPTPRSPDLETDTQYF | TGCGCCAGCCCCACCCCTAGGAGCCCGGATTTGGAGACAGATACGCAGTATTTT | NA | TRBJ2-3 | 18 | TRBV4-1 | few
CASSWGIGANVLTF | TGTGCCAGCAGCTGGGGAATTGGGGCCAACGTCCTGACTTTC | NA | TRBJ2-6 | 14 | TRBV11-3 | NA
CASSYGEGNEQFF | TGTGCCAGCAGTTACGGTGAGGGGAATGAGCAGTTCTTC | NA | TRBJ2-1 | 13 | TRBV6-8 | NA
CASTSHRDSEAFF | TGTGCCAGCACCTCTCACCGGGACAGCGAAGCTTTCTTT | TRBD1 | TRBJ1-1 | 13 | TRBV18 | NA
CASSLDAGGYGYTF | TGTGCCAGCAGCTTGGATGCCGGGGGCTATGGCTACACCTTC | NA | TRBJ1-2 | 14 | TRBV11-3 | NA
CASSLSIPLPKFF | TGTGCCAGTAGTCTAAGCATTCCCCTCCCCAAGTTCTTC | NA | TRBJ2-1 | 13 | TRBV19 | NA
CASSSADSASGNTIYF | TGTGCCAGCAGCTCCGCCGACAGCGCTTCTGGAAACACCATATATTTT | NA | TRBJ1-3 | 16 | TRBV11-3 | NA
CASSRLSGQETQYF | TGTGCCAGCAGCCGTCTCTCGGGGCAAGAGACCCAGTACTTC | NA | TRBJ2-5 | 14 | TRBV11-3 | few
CASRMNTGELFF | TGTGCCAGCAGGATGAACACCGGGGAGCTGTTTTTT | NA | TRBJ2-2 | 12 | TRBV6-8 | few
CASSQTSNRYEQYF | TGTGCCAGCAGCCAAACCAGCAATCGCTACGAGCAGTACTTC | NA | TRBJ2-7 | 14 | TRBV6-8 | NA
CASSQAALIRWGPPGANVLTF | TGCGCCAGCAGCCAAGCTGCCCTGATTCGCTGGGGGCCCCCTGGGGCCAACGTCCTGACTTTC | NA | TRBJ2-6 | 21 | TRBV4-1 | NA
CASSLETSGGAGELFF | TGCGCCAGCAGCTTGGAAACTAGCGGGGGGGCCGGGGAGCTGTTTTTT | TRBD2 | TRBJ2-2 | 16 | TRBV5-1 | few
CASSGRANEKLFF | TGTGCCAGCAGTGGCAGGGCTAATGAAAAACTGTTTTTT | NA | TRBJ1-4 | 13 | TRBV25-1 | NA
CASSLGSPGTGFRFNEQFF | TGTGCCAGCAGCTTAGGAAGCCCCGGGACAGGGTTTAGATTCAATGAGCAGTTCTTC | TRBD1 | TRBJ2-1 | 19 | TRBV11-3 | medium-sized
CASSYERGNGYTF | TGTGCCAGCAGTTACGAGCGTGGGAATGGCTACACCTTC | NA | TRBJ1-2 | 13 | TRBV6-8 | few
CASSPRVGSLETQYF | TGTGCCAGCTCACCACGGGTAGGGTCACTGGAGACCCAGTACTTC | NA | TRBJ2-5 | 15 | TRBV18 | NA
CASSWGPVGPSYEQYF | TGTGCCAGCAGCTGGGGCCCCGTGGGGCCCTCCTACGAGCAGTACTTC | NA | TRBJ2-7 | 16 | TRBV11-3 | few
CASSLGGLRMNTEAFF | TGTGCCAGCAGCTTAGGAGGGTTGAGGATGAACACTGAAGCTTTCTTT | NA | TRBJ1-1 | 16 | TRBV7-7 | NA
CAGGGGIYEQYF | TGTGCCGGCGGGGGAGGCATCTACGAGCAGTACTTC | TRBD2 | TRBJ2-7 | 12 | TRBV6-8 | NA
CASYLLSPGSSYEQYF | TGCGCCAGCTACCTCCTGAGTCCGGGCTCAAGCTACGAGCAGTACTTC | NA | TRBJ2-7 | 16 | TRBV23-1 | few
CASSYSVQGTGNTIYF | TGTGCCAGCAGTTACTCTGTACAGGGCACTGGAAACACCATATATTTT | NA | TRBJ1-3 | 16 | TRBV6-8 | medium-sized
CASRDSLVQETQYF | TGTGCCAGCAGGGATTCCCTAGTTCAAGAGACCCAGTACTTC | NA | TRBJ2-5 | 14 | TRBV11-3 | few
CASSLGQESYEQYF | TGTGCCAGCTCGCTCGGACAGGAGTCCTACGAGCAGTACTTC | TRBD1 | TRBJ2-7 | 14 | TRBV18 | NA
CSVSFTGYNEQFF | TGCAGCGTTTCCTTTACAGGCTACAATGAGCAGTTCTTC | NA | TRBJ2-1 | 13 | TRBV29-1 | NA
CASSYLMGLTYNEQFF | TGTGCCAGCAGTTACCTTATGGGGCTTACCTACAATGAGCAGTTCTTC | NA | TRBJ2-1 | 16 | TRBV6-8 | NA
CASSLGQGTGELFF | TGTGCCAGCAGCTTGGGACAGGGCACCGGGGAGCTGTTTTTT | TRBD1 | TRBJ2-2 | 14 | TRBV11-3 | few
CASSPGHPDYGYTF | TGTGCCAGCAGCCCGGGACATCCCGACTATGGCTACACCTTC | NA | TRBJ1-2 | 14 | TRBV11-3 | medium-sized
CASSYNPGAEETQYF | TGTGCCAGCAGTTACAATCCGGGGGCAGAGGAGACCCAGTACTTC | NA | TRBJ2-5 | 15 | TRBV6-8 | NA
CASSIVTINQPQHF | TGTGCCAGTAGTATAGTAACCATCAATCAGCCCCAGCATTTT | NA | TRBJ1-5 | 14 | TRBV19 | NA
CASSQDLGPEVEKLFF | TGCGCCAGCAGCCAAGATCTTGGGCCCGAGGTGGAAAAACTGTTTTTT | NA | TRBJ1-4 | 16 | TRBV4-1 | large